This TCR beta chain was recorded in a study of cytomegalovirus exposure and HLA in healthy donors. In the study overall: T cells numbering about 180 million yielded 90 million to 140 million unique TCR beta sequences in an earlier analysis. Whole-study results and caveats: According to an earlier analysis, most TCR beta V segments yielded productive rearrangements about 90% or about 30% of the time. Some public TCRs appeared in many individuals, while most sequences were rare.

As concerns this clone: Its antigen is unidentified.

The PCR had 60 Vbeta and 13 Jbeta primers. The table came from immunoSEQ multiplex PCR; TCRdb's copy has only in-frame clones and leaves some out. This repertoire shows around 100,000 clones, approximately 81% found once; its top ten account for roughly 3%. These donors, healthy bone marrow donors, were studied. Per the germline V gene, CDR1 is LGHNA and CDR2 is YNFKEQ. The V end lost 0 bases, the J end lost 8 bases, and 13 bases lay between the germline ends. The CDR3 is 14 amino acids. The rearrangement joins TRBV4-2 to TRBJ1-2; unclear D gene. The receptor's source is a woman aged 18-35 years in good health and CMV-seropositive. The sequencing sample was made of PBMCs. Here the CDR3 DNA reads TGTGCCAGCAGCCAAGATGGGGAAGGGAGAGGCTACACCTTC. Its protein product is CASSQDGEGRGYTF.